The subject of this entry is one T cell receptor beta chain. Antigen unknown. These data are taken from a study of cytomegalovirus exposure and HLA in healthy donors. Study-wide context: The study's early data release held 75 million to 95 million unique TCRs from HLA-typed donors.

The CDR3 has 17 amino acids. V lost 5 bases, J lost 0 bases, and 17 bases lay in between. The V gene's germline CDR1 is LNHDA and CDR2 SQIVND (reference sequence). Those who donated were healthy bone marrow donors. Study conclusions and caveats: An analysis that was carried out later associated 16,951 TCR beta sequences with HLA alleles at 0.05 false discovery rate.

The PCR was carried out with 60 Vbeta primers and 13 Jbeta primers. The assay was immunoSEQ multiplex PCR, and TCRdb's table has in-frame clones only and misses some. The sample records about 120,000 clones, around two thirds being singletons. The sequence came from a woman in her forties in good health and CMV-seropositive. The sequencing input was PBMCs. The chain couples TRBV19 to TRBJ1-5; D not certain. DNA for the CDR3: TGTGCCAGTAGTCCCAGGTCCGCCGGCCCTAGCAATCAGCCCCAGCATTTT. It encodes CASSPRSAGPSNQPQHF.